These 21 T cell receptor beta chains came from one sample sequenced in a study of a mutant IDH1 vaccine in newly diagnosed glioma. Sequencing used immunoSEQ multiplex PCR; TCRdb keeps in-frame clones, though not all of them. Here the sample spans fewer than 90,000 clones, roughly 84% being singletons. Regarding time point: week 35, safety follow-up. Each dose of the vaccine consisted of 300 ug of mutant IDH1 20-mer peptide, with topical imiquimod. No antigen has been assigned to these receptors. Sequencing used PBMCs, obtained from a glioma patient whose treatment included an IDH1 peptide vaccine. The receptors here all came from a man aged 18-30 years with glioma.

This clone showed up just a few times. This sequence joins TRBV6-5 and TRBJ1-1; D is possibly TRBD1 (6 bases). In germline, CDR1 is MNHEY, CDR2 SVGAGI. With 10 bases removed from V and 0 bases from J, the gap between germline ends came to 15 bases. The CDR3 sequence is 14 residues long. The CDR3 DNA is TGTGCCACCCGGACAGACATAATGAACACTGAAGCTTTCTTT. Translation: CATRTDIMNTEAFF.

The chain is built from TRBV11-2 and TRBJ2-7; 8 bases map to TRBD1. The V and J ends lost 0 bases and 4 bases, in that order; junction bases with no gene match: 8. This CDR3 is 16 amino acids long. The V gene's germline CDR1 is SGHAT and CDR2 FQNNGV. DNA of the CDR3: TGTGCCAGCAGCTTAGATGCGGGACAGGCCGCTTACGAGCAGTACTTC. Protein product: CASSLDAGQAAYEQYF.

The V and J genes are TRBV11-3 and TRBJ2-3; 8 positions agree with TRBD2. Trimming cost V 1 base and J 4 bases; bases outside gene matches: 7. This CDR3 is built from 16 residues. Germline-derived CDR1 and CDR2 are SGHNT and YENEEA. CDR3 region: CASSLGGSGDADTQYF. CDR3 nucleotide sequence: TGTGCCAGCAGCTTAGGCGGTAGCGGGGACGCAGATACGCAGTATTTT.

This chain connects TRBV6-4 to TRBJ2-3; TRBD1 matches 12 bases. The CDR3 loop spans 19 amino acids. Germline CDR1 reads MRHNA; CDR2 reads SNTAGT. The V and J ends lost 2 bases and 1 base, in that order; junction bases with no gene match: 10. The CDR3 DNA is TGTGCCAGCAGTGACCATGGGACAGGGGGCGCCGGGGGCACAGATACGCAGTATTTT. It translates to CASSDHGTGGAGGTDTQYF.

This clone is medium-sized (0.01 to 0.1%) in the sample. Different DNA sequences within this sample yield the same CDR3. The chain joins TRBV29-1 to TRBJ1-2; D remains unclear. V lost 3 bases and J lost 5, with 4 bases in between. This CDR3 comprises 10 residues. Germline V gene lookup returns CDR1 SQVTM and CDR2 ANQGSEA. As DNA, the CDR3 is TGCAGCGTTGAGGGTTATGGCTACACCTTC. It encodes CSVEGYGYTF.

The chain couples TRBV4-1 to TRBJ2-7, with D possibly matching TRBD1 (5 bases). CDR3 length: 14 amino acids. Germline loops: CDR1 MGHRA, CDR2 YSYEKL. Trimming took off 0 bases at V and 5 bases at J, with 11 bases between the two ends. The CDR3 loop reads CASSQEPSRDEQYF. The CDR3 region has the DNA TGCGCCAGCAGCCAAGAACCGTCCAGGGACGAGCAGTACTTC.

This clone appeared a single time. The genes are TRBV29-1 and TRBJ1-4; D uncertain. Germline assignment: CDR1 SQVTM and CDR2 ANQGSEA. This CDR3 region has 14 residues. Trimming removed 1 base from V and 1 base from J, with 7 bases in between. This CDR3 is CSVEGSGTNEKLFF. CDR3 nucleotides: TGCAGCGTTGAAGGGTCAGGAACTAATGAAAAACTGTTTTTT.

The chain employs TRBV5-1 and TRBJ2-7, with 7 bases aligning to TRBD2. Germline loops: CDR1 SGHRS, CDR2 YFSETQ. Losses at the gene ends were 7 bases for V and 3 bases for J; bases not matched to a gene: 10. CDR3 size: 14 residues. CDR3 in DNA: TGCGCCAGCTTCCAGGCGGCGGGGGACTACGAGCAGTACTTC. Translated: CASFQAAGDYEQYF.

In this sample, this clone turned up once. The rearrangement joins TRBV14 to TRBJ1-2, with D possibly being TRBD1 (5 bases). This CDR3 region has 16 residues. Germline V gives CDR1 SGHDN, CDR2 FVKESK. The germline V and J ends were trimmed by 1 base and 1 base, with 13 bases remaining between them. The CDR3 DNA reads TGTGCCAGCAGCCAAGCGACAGCCCCTTTTAACTATGGCTACACCTTC. Its translation: CASSQATAPFNYGYTF.

V gene TRBV9 combines with J gene TRBJ1-1; TRBD1 might be the D (5 bases). Germline V gene lookup returns CDR1 SGDLS and CDR2 YYNGEE. V lost 5 bases and J lost 11, with 13 bases in between. The CDR3 is 11 amino acids. CDR3 DNA: TGTGCCAGCAGAGCTGGGGGGGTCGCTTTCTTT. Protein: CASRAGGVAFF.

J is TRBJ2-7 and V is TRBV6-1, with D perhaps matching TRBD1 (5 bases). CDR3 length: 15 residues. The ends were cut back, 2 bases at V and 5 bases at J, with 16 bases in the middle. Germline CDR1 MNHNS, CDR2 SASEGT. The chain's CDR3 is CASSEKPGLRDEQYF. In nucleotides, the CDR3 is TGTGCCAGCAGTGAAAAACCAGGGCTTCGAGACGAGCAGTACTTC.

The rearrangement uses TRBV14 and TRBJ2-7; 9 bases map to TRBD2. Germline-derived CDR1 and CDR2 are SGHDN and FVKESK. J was trimmed by 1 base and V by 0 bases; bases with no gene match: 7. The CDR3 has 17 amino acids. The CDR3 reads CASSQDHASGVSYEQYF. CDR3 coding DNA: TGTGCCAGCAGCCAAGATCATGCTAGCGGGGTATCCTACGAGCAGTACTTC.

The rearrangement uses TRBV29-1 and TRBJ2-2, with 7 positions matching TRBD1. The length of the CDR3 is 15 residues. With 3 bases clipped from V and 2 bases from J, the junction kept 6 bases outside the gene matches. From germline, CDR1 is SQVTM and CDR2 ANQGSEA. CDR3: CSVETGTVNTGELFF. The CDR3, as DNA: TGCAGCGTTGAGACCGGGACAGTTAACACCGGGGAGCTGTTTTTT.

In its sample, this clone was seen a few times. V is TRBV6-5 and J is TRBJ2-2; 9 bases map to TRBD2. Germline CDR1 is MNHEY and CDR2 is SVGAGI. The CDR3 loop spans 16 amino acids. V lost 2 bases, J lost 1 base, and 2 bases stayed unmatched. The CDR3 nucleotides read TGTGCCAGCAGTTACCTGACTAGCGGGAACACCGGGGAGCTGTTTTTT. This gives the protein CASSYLTSGNTGELFF.

This clone was found once. The chain is built from TRBV9 and TRBJ2-7; tentatively, D is TRBD1 (7 bases). This CDR3 has 14 residues. Trimming pared 4 bases from V and 4 bases from J, leaving 15 bases between. CDR1 SGDLS and CDR2 YYNGEE come from the germline V gene. The CDR3 loop is CASSTHPGGYEQYF. CDR3 DNA: TGTGCCAGCAGCACCCACCCAGGGGGGTACGAGCAGTACTTC.

This chain connects TRBV7-9 to TRBJ2-3; D is tentatively TRBD1 or TRBD2 (5 bases each). V was pared by 5 bases and J by 1 base, with 13 bases between. From germline, CDR1 is SEHNR and CDR2 FQNEAQ (reference sequence). The CDR3 runs to 15 residues. Written as DNA, the CDR3 is TGTGCCAGCAGCCCCGCCCGGGACCGCACAGATACGCAGTATTTT. Translation: CASSPARDRTDTQYF.

This rearrangement joins TRBV5-4 to TRBJ2-5; a weak D match, TRBD1 (5 bases). The CDR3 is 15 amino acids. Germline V gene sequence: CDR1 SGHNT, CDR2 YYREEE (reference sequence). With 0 bases removed from V and 5 bases from J, the gap between germline ends came to 14 bases. The CDR3 region is CASSLVREGSETQYF. CDR3 nucleotides: TGTGCCAGCAGCTTGGTCAGGGAAGGCTCGGAGACCCAGTACTTC.

The V and J genes are TRBV7-2 and TRBJ2-7; 10 positions match TRBD1. V lost 1 base to trimming and J lost 3 bases; unmatched junction nucleotides: 9. This CDR3 is 17 amino acids long. Germline V lookup: CDR1 SGHTA, CDR2 FQGNSA. This CDR3 reads CASSLGPTGTGDYEQYF. The DNA for the CDR3 is TGTGCCAGCAGCTTAGGCCCCACCGGGACAGGGGACTACGAGCAGTACTTC. Together with reference TRBV7-2 and TRBJ2-7, the CDR3 gives the full variable domain: GAGVSQSPSNKVTEKGKDVELRCDPISGHTALYWYRQSLGQGLEFLIYFQGNSAPDKSGLPSDRFSAERTGGSVSTLTIQRTQQEDSAVYLCASSLGPTGTGDYEQYFGPGTRLTVT.

The V and J genes are TRBV19 and TRBJ1-1, with a possible D match to TRBD1 (5 bases). From germline, CDR1 is LNHDA and CDR2 SQIVND (reference sequence). The V end lost 3 bases, the J end lost 0 bases, and 8 bases lay between the germline ends. CDR3 length: 14 residues. The CDR3 nucleotides read TGTGCCAGTAGTATTCAGGGCATGAACACTGAAGCTTTCTTT. Residues: CASSIQGMNTEAFF.

The gene calls are TRBV4-3 and TRBJ2-1; D not resolved. Germline loops: CDR1 LGHNA, CDR2 YSLEER. The CDR3 runs to 13 residues. The V end was cut by 1 base, the J end by 15 bases, with 16 bases between. CDR3 residues: CASSQGDSKARFF. The CDR3 region has the DNA TGCGCCAGCAGCCAAGGAGACTCGAAAGCCCGGTTCTTC.

The genes are TRBV7-8 and TRBJ2-5, with 11 bases identical to TRBD2. The CDR3 consists of 15 residues. Trimming at V came to 5 bases and at J to 2 bases, leaving 4 bases not matched to a gene. Germline CDR1 and CDR2: SGHVS and FQNEAQ. The CDR3 DNA follows: TGTGCCAGCAGCCTCCGGACTAGCGGGCAAGAGACCCAGTACTTC. It specifies CASSLRTSGQETQYF. Complete variable domain (other parts from reference TRBV7-8 and TRBJ2-5): GAGVSQSPRYKVAKRGQDVALRCDPISGHVSLFWYQQALGQGPEFLTYFQNEAQLDKSGLPSDRFFAERPEGSVSTLKIQRTQQEDSAVYLCASSLRTSGQETQYFGPGTRLLVL.